These T cell receptor beta chains were read from a single sample in a study of vaccination effects on CD4 cells after COVID-19. The antigens these receptors bind are not known. Sequencing was performed with immunoSEQ multiplex PCR; in TCRdb, only in-frame clones are kept and a portion is missing. The sample comprises 43,000 or so clones, 60% to 75% of which are singletons, and 6.5% to 7.5% rests with the top ten. Sequenced here: CD4+ T cells from PBMCs cultured without peptide, sampled after COVID-19 vaccination. The source is a human donor who received a COVID-19 vaccine. CDR3s include the opening cysteine and the closing phenylalanine or tryptophan. Each record gives: D gene, J gene, clone size, V gene, CDR3 protein, CDR3 DNA. The D gene is left open where the match is weak. Only part of the rows carry a size: once, few, many, or a class if the clone is expanded.

>TRBD1|TRBJ1-4|NA|TRBV5-1
CASSPGQGVMVGEKLFF
TGCGCCAGCAGCCCTGGACAGGGGGTAATGGTGGGGGAAAAACTGTTTTTT
>NA|TRBJ2-2|NA|TRBV24-1
CATSDQTGEGGELFF
TGTGCCACCAGTGACCAAACAGGGGAGGGCGGGGAGCTGTTTTTT
>TRBD2|TRBJ2-5|NA|TRBV3-1/TRBV3-2
CASSHSGSLRETQYF
TGTGCCAGCAGCCATAGCGGGAGTCTTAGGGAGACCCAGTACTTC
>NA|TRBJ1-5|NA|TRBV7-9
CASRKQGPNQPQHF
TGTGCCAGCAGAAAACAGGGTCCCAATCAGCCCCAGCATTTT
>NA|TRBJ2-6|NA|TRBV5-4
CASSLIGGGSGANVLTF
TGTGCCAGCAGCTTGATAGGGGGGGGCTCTGGGGCCAACGTCCTGACTTTC
>NA|TRBJ1-4|NA|TRBV6-5
CASSYGGLDEKLFF
TGTGCCAGCAGTTACGGGGGGCTCGATGAAAAACTGTTTTTT
>TRBD1|TRBJ1-1|NA|TRBV7-9
CASSQTRTGWNTEAFF
TGTGCCAGCAGCCAGACACGGACAGGGTGGAACACTGAAGCTTTCTTT
>TRBD1|TRBJ1-1|NA|TRBV2
CASSVRETGGGEAFF
TGTGCCAGCAGTGTGAGGGAGACAGGGGGTGGGGAAGCTTTCTTT
>NA|TRBJ2-7|NA|TRBV11-2
CASSLWAGTYEQYF
TGTGCCAGCAGCTTATGGGCAGGAACCTACGAGCAGTACTTC
>TRBD1|TRBJ2-3|few|TRBV7-9
CASSSRTGSTDTQYF
TGTGCCAGCAGCTCTCGGACAGGATCCACAGATACGCAGTATTTT
>NA|TRBJ2-7|NA|TRBV10-2
CASSATRPRTYEQYF
TGCGCCAGCAGTGCGACTAGGCCTCGTACCTACGAGCAGTACTTC
>NA|TRBJ2-2|NA|TRBV6-5
CASSWGRNTGELFF
TGTGCCAGCAGTTGGGGCCGGAACACCGGGGAGCTGTTTTTT
>NA|TRBJ2-5|NA|TRBV10-3
CAISADSTQETQYF
TGTGCCATCAGTGCGGACTCGACCCAAGAGACCCAGTACTTC
>NA|TRBJ1-3|NA|TRBV7-8
CASSLERGNTIYF
TGTGCCAGCAGCTTAGAACGAGGAAACACCATATATTTT
>NA|TRBJ2-1|NA|TRBV29-1
CSLRSGGPYNEQFF
TGCAGCCTGCGGTCGGGGGGCCCTTACAATGAGCAGTTCTTC
>NA|TRBJ1-6|NA|TRBV7-9
CASTGATYNSPLHF
TGTGCCAGCACAGGGGCCACTTATAATTCACCCCTCCACTTT
>TRBD2|TRBJ2-1|once|TRBV3-1/TRBV3-2
CASSQTSGSYNEQFF
TGTGCCAGCAGCCAGACTAGCGGGAGCTACAATGAGCAGTTCTTC
>NA|TRBJ1-3|NA|TRBV7-9
CASSPSGNTIYF
TGTGCCAGCAGCCCCTCTGGAAACACCATATATTTT
>NA|TRBJ1-2|few|TRBV6-5
CASSYDRNYGYTF
TGTGCCAGCAGTTACGACAGAAACTATGGCTACACCTTC
>TRBD1|TRBJ1-1|NA|TRBV3-1/TRBV3-2
CASSNSGTDEAFF
TGTGCCAGCAGCAATTCCGGGACAGATGAAGCTTTCTTT
>NA|TRBJ2-3|NA|TRBV10-2
CASRVFDTQYF
TGCGCCAGCAGGGTGTTTGATACGCAGTATTTT
>TRBD2|TRBJ2-7|NA|TRBV5-1
CASSLRGAGGRSYEQYF
TGCGCCAGCAGCTTGAGGGGAGCGGGAGGGCGCTCCTACGAGCAGTACTTC
>NA|TRBJ2-7|NA|TRBV4-1
CASSQQDGGAYEQYF
TGCGCCAGCAGCCAGCAGGATGGTGGGGCCTACGAGCAGTACTTC
>NA|TRBJ2-2|NA|TRBV7-9
CASSFLYTGELFF
TGTGCCAGCAGCTTTTTGTACACCGGGGAGCTGTTTTTT
>NA|TRBJ2-2|NA|TRBV9
CASSVHGVQNTGELFF
TGTGCCAGCAGCGTACACGGTGTACAGAACACCGGGGAGCTGTTTTTT
>TRBD2|TRBJ2-1|NA|TRBV24-1
CATSESKFAGGSREQFF
TGTGCCACCAGTGAGTCTAAATTTGCGGGAGGGTCGAGGGAGCAGTTCTTC
>TRBD1|TRBJ1-2|NA|TRBV12-5
CASGSGTGHGYTF
TGTGCTAGTGGCTCCGGGACAGGGCATGGCTACACCTTC
>NA|TRBJ2-7|NA|TRBV6-5
CASSKPDSHEQYF
TGTGCCAGCAGCAAACCAGACTCCCACGAGCAGTACTTC
>NA|TRBJ2-7|NA|TRBV15
CATSRDLGGGHEQYF
TGTGCCACCAGCAGAGATTTGGGGGGCGGCCACGAGCAGTACTTC
>NA|TRBJ2-1|NA|TRBV5-1
CASSRLEANNEQFF
TGCGCCAGCAGCAGGTTGGAAGCCAACAATGAGCAGTTCTTC
>TRBD2|TRBJ2-1|few|TRBV11-2
CASSTSAGVVYNEQFF
TGTGCCAGCAGCACATCAGCGGGGGTTGTCTACAATGAGCAGTTCTTC
>NA|TRBJ2-1|NA|TRBV7-8
CASSFTLRGINEQFF
TGTGCCAGCAGCTTCACTCTCCGGGGGATTAATGAGCAGTTCTTC
>NA|TRBJ1-6|NA|TRBV25-1
CASQGRGAEVRSPLHF
TGTGCCAGCCAAGGGAGGGGCGCGGAGGTGAGGTCACCCCTCCACTTT
>TRBD2|TRBJ2-1|NA|TRBV11-2
CASSLSGDSYNEQFF
TGTGCCAGCAGCCTGAGCGGGGATTCCTACAATGAGCAGTTCTTC
>NA|TRBJ1-3|few|TRBV4-2
CASSQDGELGQRNTIYF
TGTGCCAGCAGCCAAGATGGGGAGCTCGGACAGCGAAACACCATATATTTT
>NA|TRBJ1-3|NA|TRBV6-1
CASSALTLGDKSGNTIYF
TGTGCCAGCAGTGCTCTAACCCTCGGAGACAAGTCCGGAAACACCATATATTTT
>NA|TRBJ2-5|NA|TRBV7-9
CASSLSVETQYF
TGTGCCAGCAGCTTAAGCGTTGAGACCCAGTACTTC
>NA|TRBJ2-7|NA|TRBV20-1
CSPKWGYEQYF
TGCAGCCCCAAGTGGGGCTACGAGCAGTACTTC
>NA|TRBJ2-7|NA|TRBV29-1
CSVEDGTYEQYF
TGCAGCGTTGAGGACGGAACCTACGAGCAGTACTTC
>TRBD2|TRBJ2-2|NA|TRBV11-3
CASSLGTGLAGGVTGELFF
TGTGCCAGCAGCTTAGGGACGGGGCTAGCGGGAGGAGTCACCGGGGAGCTGTTTTTT
>NA|TRBJ2-5|NA|TRBV3-1/TRBV3-2
CASSFNTGKETQYF
TGTGCCAGCAGCTTTAATACAGGGAAAGAGACCCAGTACTTC
>NA|TRBJ1-6|NA|TRBV6-2/TRBV6-3
CASSYSRDSPLHF
TGTGCCAGCAGTTACTCTCGAGATTCACCCCTCCACTTT
>NA|TRBJ2-5|NA|TRBV10-2
CASSERRQETQYF
TGCGCCAGCAGTGAGCGTCGTCAAGAGACCCAGTACTTC
>NA|TRBJ2-7|NA|TRBV6-2/TRBV6-3
CASSYERIYEQYF
TGTGCCAGCAGTTACGAGCGTATCTACGAGCAGTACTTC
>NA|TRBJ2-5|NA|TRBV30
CAWSEGGRETQYF
TGTGCCTGGAGTGAGGGGGGTAGGGAGACCCAGTACTTC
>TRBD2|TRBJ2-5|NA|TRBV7-9
CASSSLAGGRQETQYF
TGTGCCAGCAGCTCGTTAGCGGGGGGGCGTCAAGAGACCCAGTACTTC
>TRBD2|TRBJ2-5|NA|TRBV5-1
CASSSWGSGNLETQYF
TGCGCCAGCAGCTCCTGGGGTAGCGGGAATTTAGAGACCCAGTACTTC
>TRBD1|TRBJ1-3|NA|TRBV18
CASSAGQGDGNTIYF
TGTGCCAGCTCGGCTGGACAGGGCGATGGAAACACCATATATTTT